The rows below give T cell receptor beta chains drawn from one sample of a study of OX40 agonist ivuxolimab in advanced cancers. Produced via immunoSEQ multiplex PCR; TCRdb's table is partial and in-frame only. The data show approximately 60,000 clones, around 83% seen once. The sequencing used CD4+ or CD8+ T cells sorted from blood, collected in a trial of the OX40 agonist ivuxolimab. Receptors were obtained from an adult with an advanced solid tumor such as melanoma, head and neck, liver or kidney cancer. Both conserved end residues are part of each CDR3. Fields, in order: clone size, J gene, D gene, V gene, CDR3 protein, CDR3 DNA. The D gene is left open where the match is weak. Size values are once, few and many counts, or a class for expanded clones, and some rows have none.

abundance: -
j_gene: TRBJ2-7
d_gene: -
v_gene: TRBV19
CDR3aa: CASSIRWYEQYF
CDR3nt: TGTGCCAGTAGTATAAGGTGGTACGAGCAGTACTTC

abundance: -
j_gene: TRBJ1-2
d_gene: TRBD1
v_gene: TRBV6-1
CDR3aa: CASSAWDRTRDGYTF
CDR3nt: TGTGCCAGCAGTGCCTGGGACAGGACGAGAGATGGCTACACCTTC

abundance: -
j_gene: TRBJ2-2
d_gene: -
v_gene: TRBV12-5
CDR3aa: CASGLNTGELFF
CDR3nt: TGTGCTAGTGGTTTGAACACCGGGGAGCTGTTTTTT

abundance: -
j_gene: TRBJ2-5
d_gene: TRBD2
v_gene: TRBV10-3
CDR3aa: CAISGENSGGQSGQETQYF
CDR3nt: TGTGCCATCAGTGGGGAAAATAGCGGGGGGCAGAGTGGACAAGAGACCCAGTACTTC

abundance: -
j_gene: TRBJ1-2
d_gene: TRBD1
v_gene: TRBV12-5
CDR3aa: CASVVQGAYGYTF
CDR3nt: TGTGCTAGTGTTGTACAGGGGGCCTATGGCTACACCTTC

abundance: -
j_gene: TRBJ2-5
d_gene: TRBD2
v_gene: TRBV7-2
CDR3aa: CASSSQAGQETQYF
CDR3nt: TGTGCCAGCAGCTCCCAAGCGGGGCAAGAGACCCAGTACTTC

abundance: medium-sized
j_gene: TRBJ2-7
d_gene: -
v_gene: TRBV25-1
CDR3aa: CASSPWNRGSYEQYF
CDR3nt: TGTGCCAGCAGCCCCTGGAACCGGGGCTCCTACGAGCAGTACTTC

abundance: -
j_gene: TRBJ2-2
d_gene: TRBD1
v_gene: TRBV4-3
CDR3aa: CASSQETGIGELFF
CDR3nt: TGCGCCAGCAGCCAAGAGACAGGGATCGGGGAGCTGTTTTTT

abundance: -
j_gene: TRBJ1-1
d_gene: -
v_gene: TRBV11-2
CDR3aa: CASSLMLGVTEAFF
CDR3nt: TGTGCCAGCAGCCTTATGCTCGGAGTAACTGAAGCTTTCTTT

abundance: -
j_gene: TRBJ1-5
d_gene: TRBD1
v_gene: TRBV19
CDR3aa: CASSTQGQGGQPQHF
CDR3nt: TGTGCCAGTAGTACACAAGGACAGGGCGGTCAGCCCCAGCATTTT

abundance: -
j_gene: TRBJ2-7
d_gene: TRBD1
v_gene: TRBV11-3
CDR3aa: CASSLDGTGGVEQYF
CDR3nt: TGTGCCAGCAGCTTAGATGGGACAGGGGGCGTCGAGCAGTACTTC

abundance: -
j_gene: TRBJ2-3
d_gene: -
v_gene: TRBV18
CDR3aa: CASSPSGLALGTDTQYF
CDR3nt: TGTGCCAGCTCACCTTCAGGTCTAGCCTTGGGCACAGATACGCAGTATTTT

abundance: -
j_gene: TRBJ2-5
d_gene: -
v_gene: TRBV18
CDR3aa: CASSPTQGQETQYF
CDR3nt: TGTGCCAGCTCACCAACCCAGGGGCAAGAGACCCAGTACTTC

abundance: few
j_gene: TRBJ1-2
d_gene: -
v_gene: TRBV7-8
CDR3aa: CASSLIGDYGYTF
CDR3nt: TGTGCCAGCAGCTTGATTGGCGACTATGGCTACACCTTC

abundance: -
j_gene: TRBJ2-1
d_gene: -
v_gene: TRBV5-1
CDR3aa: CASSLPANEQFF
CDR3nt: TGCGCCAGCAGCTTGCCGGCAAATGAGCAGTTCTTC

abundance: -
j_gene: TRBJ2-3
d_gene: -
v_gene: TRBV11-1
CDR3aa: CASSSQTDTQYF
CDR3nt: TGTGCCAGCAGCTCCCAAACAGATACGCAGTATTTT

abundance: -
j_gene: TRBJ2-2
d_gene: -
v_gene: TRBV5-1
CDR3aa: CASSLVGPDNTGELFF
CDR3nt: TGCGCCAGCAGCTTAGTAGGACCAGACAACACCGGGGAGCTGTTTTTT

abundance: -
j_gene: TRBJ2-1
d_gene: -
v_gene: TRBV2
CDR3aa: CASSDGQRPFFNEQFF
CDR3nt: TGTGCCAGCAGTGATGGTCAAAGGCCGTTTTTCAATGAGCAGTTCTTC

abundance: -
j_gene: TRBJ2-5
d_gene: -
v_gene: TRBV5-3
CDR3aa: CARSLQTLQETQYF
CDR3nt: TGTGCCAGAAGCTTACAGACTCTCCAAGAGACCCAGTACTTC

abundance: -
j_gene: TRBJ1-3
d_gene: -
v_gene: TRBV2
CDR3aa: CASKGLSDTIYF
CDR3nt: TGTGCCAGCAAGGGACTGAGCGACACCATATATTTT

abundance: few
j_gene: TRBJ2-5
d_gene: TRBD1
v_gene: TRBV30
CDR3aa: CAQTRDRGTETQYF
CDR3nt: TGTGCCCAAACCCGGGACAGGGGGACGGAGACCCAGTACTTC

abundance: -
j_gene: TRBJ1-4
d_gene: -
v_gene: TRBV10-2
CDR3aa: CASSELGLGGEKLFF
CDR3nt: TGCGCCAGCAGTGAGTTAGGGCTCGGAGGTGAAAAACTGTTTTTT

abundance: few
j_gene: TRBJ1-1
d_gene: -
v_gene: TRBV5-1
CDR3aa: CASSLDTEIVAFF
CDR3nt: TGCGCCAGCAGCTTGGATACGGAAATCGTAGCTTTCTTT